The 17 T cell receptor beta chains reported below all come from one sample, sequenced in a study of blood T cell repertoires in COVID-19. Only in-frame clones appear in the TCRdb table, and some are missing; sequencing was by immunoSEQ multiplex PCR. This sample has about 400,000 clones, with 85% to 90% found just once. Specimen: PBMCs or T cells enriched from blood (not recorded which). Every receptor here comes from a woman in her thirties who had recovered from COVID-19.

This rearrangement joins TRBV25-1 to TRBJ2-2; TRBD1 agrees at 7 bases. V lost 4 bases to trimming and J lost 1 base; unmatched junction nucleotides: 9. The CDR3 has 17 amino acids. CDR1 and CDR2 (germline): MGHDK, SYGVNS. This CDR3 reads CASSGPGQRKNTGELFF. In DNA, the CDR3 is TGTGCCAGCAGTGGTCCGGGACAGCGAAAGAACACCGGGGAGCTGTTTTTT.

V is TRBV10-1 and J is TRBJ2-5; tentatively, D is TRBD2 (5 bases). The V end lost 5 bases, the J end lost 2 bases, and 12 bases lay between the germline ends. There are 14 residues in the CDR3. CDR1 is WNHNN and CDR2 is SYGVQD in the germline V gene (reference sequence). CDR3 sequence (DNA): TGCGCCAGCAGTAAATCACCGGGACAAGAGACCCAGTACTTC. It specifies CASSKSPGQETQYF.

The count of this clone is one. The chain is built from TRBV6-5 and TRBJ2-3; 8 bases align to TRBD2. Germline V gene sequence: CDR1 MNHEY, CDR2 SVGAGI. CDR3 size: 15 residues. V lost 6 bases, J lost 0 bases, and 5 bases stayed unmatched. Written as DNA, the CDR3 is TGTGCCAGCAGCAAGGGACTAGTCAGCACAGATACGCAGTATTTT. Translating it yields CASSKGLVSTDTQYF.

V gene TRBV3-1 (or the pseudogene TRBV3-2) combines with J gene TRBJ1-6; 10 bases are shared with TRBD1. V lost 4 bases and J lost 10; bases outside the gene matches: 7. The CDR3 length is 15 residues. Per germline, CDR1 LGHDT and CDR2 YNNKEL (reference sequence). In DNA form, the CDR3 reads TGTGCCAGCAGCCTGGGGGGGACAGGGGACTCACCCCTCCACTTT. This codes for CASSLGGTGDSPLHF.

This clone showed up just a few times. The CDR3 region has the DNA TGTGCCAGCAGTACCGCCCCGGGGGAGCAGTTCTTC. This sequence encodes CASSTAPGEQFF. The chain recombines TRBV6-2 or TRBV6-3 with TRBJ2-1, with a weak D call TRBD2 (5 bases). The CDR3 consists of 12 residues. Trimming shortened V by 5 bases and J by 10 bases, and 12 bases separated the two germline ends. Germline CDR1 is MNHEY and CDR2 is SVGEGT.

This rearrangement joins TRBV25-1 to TRBJ1-2; 7 nucleotides line up with TRBD1. V lost 3 bases and J lost 3; bases outside the gene matches: 4. There are 14 residues in the CDR3. Germline V lookup: CDR1 MGHDK, CDR2 SYGVNS. This CDR3 reads CASSDWDSYYGYTF. In DNA, the CDR3 is TGTGCCAGCAGTGATTGGGACAGCTACTATGGCTACACCTTC.

There are a few counts of this clone. The V and J genes are TRBV7-9 and TRBJ1-3, with D uncertain. The CDR3 is 17 amino acids. The germline V gene has CDR1 SEHNR and CDR2 FQNEAQ (reference sequence). Trimming took 0 bases from V and 0 from J, leaving 12 bases between them. The CDR3 region is CASSLAPPGYSGNTIYF. In DNA, the CDR3 is TGTGCCAGCAGCTTAGCGCCGCCGGGGTACTCTGGAAACACCATATATTTT.

The chain joins TRBV24-1 to TRBJ2-1, with TRBD2 identical over 7 bases. With V trimmed by 6 bases and J by 8 bases, 9 bases remained unmatched. The CDR3 loop spans 14 amino acids. Looked up from germline, CDR1 is KGHDR and CDR2 is SFDVKD. CDR3 nucleotides: TGTGCCACCAGTATAAGCGGGACTCGCGATGAGCAGTTCTTC. It is translated as CATSISGTRDEQFF.

The rearrangement joins TRBV10-2 to TRBJ2-3; TRBD2 aligns across 9 bases. Germline CDR1 and CDR2: WSHSY and SAAADI. This CDR3 has 15 amino acids. V shed 6 bases, J shed 6 bases, and the junction held 10 bases outside the gene matches. The CDR3 spells CASRDSGSLGDTQYF. The CDR3 DNA reads as TGCGCCAGCAGGGATAGCGGGAGCTTAGGGGATACGCAGTATTTT.

The chain links TRBV30 to TRBJ2-2; TRBD2 might be the D (5 bases). Trimming stripped 3 bases from V and 9 bases from J, with 11 bases between. Germline-derived CDR1 and CDR2 are GTSNPN and SVGIG (reference sequence). The CDR3 is made up of 12 amino acids. CDR3 sequence reads: CAWRSRRRELFF. The DNA of the CDR3 is TGTGCCTGGAGGTCAAGGAGGAGGGAGCTGTTTTTT. Full variable domain (missing parts from reference TRBV30 and TRBJ2-2): SQTIHQWPATLVQPVGSPLSLECTVEGTSNPNLYWYRQAAGRGLQLLFYSVGIGQISSEVPQNLSASRPQDRQFILSSKKLLLSDSGFYLCAWRSRRRELFFGEGSRLTVL.

The chain is built from TRBV9 and TRBJ1-1; D might be TRBD1 (5 bases). Germline CDR1 is SGDLS and CDR2 is YYNGEE. V was shortened by 3 bases and J by 1 base, with 13 bases between the two germline ends. The CDR3 spans 15 residues. The CDR3 DNA is TGTGCCAGCAGCGCCAACCTAGACAGGAACACTGAAGCTTTCTTT. Translating it yields CASSANLDRNTEAFF.

The chain has TRBV15 and TRBJ1-2; D gene unclear. This CDR3 is built from 13 residues. The V and J ends lost 6 bases and 4 bases respectively, with 12 bases between them. Germline lookup yields CDR1 LNHNV and CDR2 YYDKDF (reference sequence). CDR3: CATSRGILYGYTF. CDR3 in DNA: TGTGCCACCAGTCGGGGAATACTCTATGGCTACACCTTC.

V and J are TRBV27 and TRBJ1-5; D unclear. Germline-derived CDR1 and CDR2 are MNHEY and SMNVEV (reference sequence). This CDR3 spans 13 amino acids. V was pared by 3 bases and J by 10 bases, with 13 bases between. The CDR3 is CASSLAGNLPQHF. Written as DNA, the CDR3 is TGTGCCAGCAGTTTGGCAGGTAATCTCCCCCAGCATTTT.

Written as DNA, the CDR3 is TGTGCCAGCAGTTCACAGGGGCAAGAGACCCAGTACTTC. Protein product: CASSSQGQETQYF. The J gene is TRBJ2-5, the V gene TRBV6-2 or TRBV6-3; 7 nucleotides match TRBD1. CDR3 size: 13 residues. The trim removed 4 bases at V and 2 bases at J, leaving 1 base unmatched. From germline, CDR1 is MNHEY and CDR2 SVGEGT.

CDR3 in amino acids: CASSYKEISQGYTEAFF. The CDR3 DNA is TGCGCCAGCAGCTACAAGGAAATCTCACAGGGGTACACTGAAGCTTTCTTT. This sequence joins TRBV5-1 and TRBJ1-1, with 7 bases lining up with TRBD1. Germline CDR1 is SGHRS and CDR2 is YFSETQ. CDR3 length: 17 residues. V shed 3 bases, J shed 3 bases, and the junction held 14 bases outside the gene matches. The variable domain in full, with the rest retrieved from reference TRBV5-1 and TRBJ1-1, is KAGVTQTPRYLIKTRGQQVTLSCSPISGHRSVSWYQQTPGQGLQFLFEYFSETQRNKGNFPGRFSGRQFSNSRSEMNVSTLELGDSALYLCASSYKEISQGYTEAFFGQGTRLTVV.

The V call is TRBV29-1, the J call TRBJ2-5; TRBD2 agrees at 8 bases. J gave up 5 bases and V 2 bases, and 13 bases lay outside the gene matches. Germline loops: CDR1 SQVTM, CDR2 ANQGSEA. This CDR3 has 16 residues. CDR3 loop: CSVELAGRGMGETQYF. The CDR3 bases are TGCAGCGTTGAACTAGCGGGTAGGGGGATGGGGGAGACCCAGTACTTC.

The V and J genes are TRBV7-8 and TRBJ2-5; 8 bases line up with TRBD1. CDR3 length: 15 amino acids. Germline CDR1 SGHVS, CDR2 FQNEAQ. The V and J ends lost 5 bases and 5 bases, in that order; junction bases with no gene match: 10. CDR3: CASSIRQGIAETQYF. The CDR3 DNA follows: TGTGCCAGCAGCATTAGACAGGGGATAGCGGAGACCCAGTACTTC.